Detailed here is one TCR beta chain. This entry is derived from a study of blood T cell repertoires in COVID-19. Background on the study: COVID-19 samples collected from the United States, Italy and Spain covered acute and convalescent phases.

This CDR3 comprises 14 residues. The germline CDR1 and CDR2 sequences are MDHEN and SYDVKM. The trim removed 6 bases at V and 6 bases at J, leaving 8 bases unmatched. Participants were aged about 18 to 100 years from 20 to 30 US areas. Participants reported their clinical history, and cohort assignment relied on those reports. Original processing methods: Reference gene primer amplification yielded estimated nucleated cell counts. Using immunoSEQ multiplex PCR, the repertoire was profiled, and TCRdb retains in-frame clones only, with some absent. Clone size and V and J calls were adopted from that table, with D and trimming inferred from the DNA. The sample contains approximately 150,000 clones, around 80% of which appear only once.

The sequence was obtained from a man in his forties or fifties with acute COVID-19. The chain recombines TRBV28 with TRBJ1-1, with TRBD1 identical over 9 bases. Specimen: PBMCs or T cells enriched from blood (not recorded which). Written as DNA, the CDR3 is TGTGCCAGCAGCCTCGGACAGGGGACTGCTGAAGCTTTCTTT. This gives the protein CASSLGQGTAEAFF.